These T cell receptor beta chains were read from a single sample in a study of Graves' ophthalmopathy and Graves' hyperthyroidism. TCRdb called the multiplex PCR reads again in MiXCR, with one record for every CDR3 protein. The sample includes 200,000 to 300,000 distinct CDR3 sequences, around 50% seen only once; the top ten take around 47%. Sequencing was performed on peripheral blood. The receptor source for this set is an adult man with Graves' ophthalmopathy. Each CDR3 is given with its conserved first and last residue. D genes are given only for firm matches. A clone size is listed for some rows: how often the clone was seen (once, few, many), or a class if it is expanded.

V gene	D gene	J gene	clone size	CDR3 protein	CDR3 DNA
TRBV10-3	NA	TRBJ1-5	NA	CAISVDSPYSNQPQHF	TGTGCCATCAGTGTTGACAGCCCCTATAGCAATCAGCCCCAGCATTTT
TRBV5-1	TRBD1	TRBJ1-2	once	CAGSLEDRAWGYTF	TGCGCCGGCAGCTTGGAGGACAGGGCGTGGGGCTACACCTTC
TRBV18	NA	TRBJ2-5	NA	CASSPDIQETQYF	TGTGCCAGCTCACCCGACATCCAAGAGACCCAGTACTTC
TRBV14	NA	TRBJ1-1	NA	CASSQSSSNTEAFF	TGTGCCAGCAGCCAGTCAAGTTCGAACACTGAAGCTTTCTTT
TRBV29-1	TRBD1	TRBJ2-6	many	CSVEGGGAGANVLTF	TGCAGCGTTGAAGGAGGGGGCGCTGGGGCCAACGTCCTGACTTTC
TRBV20-1	NA	TRBJ1-5	few	CSAREGVGDQPQHF	TGCAGTGCTAGAGAAGGGGTAGGGGATCAGCCCCAGCATTTT
TRBV5-1	TRBD1	TRBJ2-2	few	CASSVTGGRTGELFF	TGCGCCAGCAGCGTGACAGGGGGCAGGACCGGGGAGCTGTTTTTT
TRBV7-8	NA	TRBJ1-5	NA	CASSRGGPGGNQPQHF	TGTGCCAGCAGCCGGGGGGGGCCGGGGGGCAATCAGCCCCAGCATTTT
TRBV10-1	TRBD1	TRBJ1-1	few	CASRRDRGGTEAFF	TGCGCCAGCCGAAGGGACAGGGGAGGGACTGAAGCTTTCTTT
TRBV9	TRBD1	TRBJ2-2	NA	CASSGGTGTNTGELFF	TGTGCCAGCAGCGGGGGGACAGGGACGAACACCGGGGAGCTGTTTTTT
TRBV20-1	TRBD1	TRBJ2-2	NA	CSASQGVSGELFF	TGCAGTGCGTCACAGGGGGTCAGCGGGGAGCTGTTTTTT
TRBV7-8	NA	TRBJ1-6	NA	CASSLGPQLMSLHF	TGTGCCAGCAGCTTAGGACCCCAGCTTATGTCCCTCCACTTT
TRBV30	NA	TRBJ1-2	few	CAWWRTSGGDGYTF	TGTGCCTGGTGGCGGACCTCAGGTGGGGATGGCTACACCTTC
TRBV5-1	TRBD1	TRBJ1-2	NA	CASSIWTGTNYGYTF	TGCGCCAGCAGCATCTGGACAGGGACTAACTATGGCTACACCTTC
TRBV2	TRBD2	TRBJ2-2	few	CARSGLAGPNTGELFF	TGTGCCAGATCGGGACTAGCGGGTCCGAACACCGGGGAGCTGTTTTTT
TRBV2	NA	TRBJ2-5	NA	CASRGQGLETQYF	TGTGCCAGCAGAGGCCAGGGTTTAGAGACCCAGTACTTC
TRBV11-1	NA	TRBJ1-1	NA	CASSERGYTEAFF	TGTGCCAGCAGCGAGCGAGGGTACACTGAAGCTTTCTTT
TRBV24-1	TRBD1	TRBJ1-5	few	CATRGTDSNQPQHF	TGTGCCACCAGGGGGACAGATAGCAATCAGCCCCAGCATTTT
TRBV10-2	TRBD1	TRBJ1-5	few	CASEGTGGNQPQHF	TGCGCCAGCGAAGGCACAGGGGGCAATCAGCCCCAGCATTTT
TRBV19	TRBD1	TRBJ1-6	NA	CASNSGGSPLHF	TGTGCCAGTAACTCAGGGGGTTCACCCCTCCACTTT
TRBV20-1	TRBD2	TRBJ2-7	NA	CSARGLAGGSSYEQYF	TGCAGTGCTAGGGGACTAGCGGGAGGAAGCTCCTACGAGCAGTACTTC
TRBV29-1	TRBD1	TRBJ2-5	many	CSVGDRVETQYF	TGCAGCGTTGGTGACAGGGTTGAGACCCAGTACTTC
TRBV10-2	NA	TRBJ2-7	NA	CASSDQGGISYEQYF	TGCGCCAGCAGTGACCAGGGGGGCATCTCCTACGAGCAGTACTTC
TRBV20-1	NA	TRBJ2-7	NA	CSARDRDGLDEQYF	TGCAGTGCTAGAGATCGAGATGGGCTTGACGAGCAGTACTTC
TRBV7-9	NA	TRBJ1-1	NA	CASSLGQAPEAFF	TGTGCCAGCAGCTTGGGGCAGGCCCCTGAAGCTTTCTTT
TRBV6-5	TRBD1	TRBJ1-6	NA	CASKGTGVPNSPLHF	TGTGCCAGCAAAGGGACAGGGGTCCCAAATTCACCCCTCCACTTT
TRBV7-3	NA	TRBJ2-2	NA	CASSTGTQNTGELFF	TGTGCCAGCAGTACCGGGACGCAGAACACCGGGGAGCTGTTTTTT
TRBV24-1	NA	TRBJ2-2	NA	CATSDPGHDTGELFF	TGTGCCACCAGTGATCCGGGTCACGACACCGGGGAGCTGTTTTTT
TRBV6-2/TRBV6-3	NA	TRBJ1-1	NA	CAVDGLGINTEAFF	TGTGCCGTGGACGGACTCGGTATTAACACTGAAGCTTTCTTT
TRBV7-6	TRBD1	TRBJ1-1	few	CASSLQGGKTEAFF	TGTGCCAGCAGCCTACAGGGGGGAAAAACTGAAGCTTTCTTT
TRBV28	NA	TRBJ2-7	NA	CASSFGAISYEQYF	TGTGCCAGCAGTTTTGGAGCGATCTCCTACGAGCAGTACTTC
TRBV6-1	NA	TRBJ2-7	NA	CATLPWAESYEQYF	TGTGCCACCCTCCCCTGGGCCGAGAGCTACGAGCAGTACTTC
TRBV24-1	NA	TRBJ1-5	NA	CATSDGGRGGNQPQHF	TGTGCCACCAGTGATGGGGGACGGGGGGGGAATCAGCCCCAGCATTTT
TRBV14	NA	TRBJ2-7	NA	CASSQVRVAASYEQYF	TGTGCCAGCAGCCAAGTAAGAGTAGCGGCGAGCTACGAGCAGTACTTC
TRBV5-4	NA	TRBJ2-7	NA	CASSLRVAYEQYF	TGTGCCAGCAGTTTGAGGGTCGCCTACGAGCAGTACTTC
TRBV7-2	NA	TRBJ2-2	NA	CASGLDLIMGELFF	TGTGCCAGCGGCTTAGACCTCATTATGGGGGAGCTGTTTTTT
TRBV4-1	NA	TRBJ2-7	few	CANSQERGSLGREQYF	TGCGCCAACAGCCAAGAGAGGGGCTCCTTAGGGCGCGAGCAGTACTTC
TRBV7-9	NA	TRBJ2-6	NA	CASSSTVGRGFSGANVLTF	TGTGCCAGCAGCTCGACGGTGGGCAGGGGCTTTTCTGGGGCCAACGTCCTGACTTTC
TRBV29-1	NA	TRBJ2-5	few	CSVGGTPETQYF	TGCAGCGTTGGGGGGACCCCAGAGACCCAGTACTTC
TRBV9	TRBD1	TRBJ1-6	NA	CASSPPTGTGGFHF	TGCGCCAGCAGCCCTCCGACCGGGACAGGGGGTTTCCACTTT
TRBV7-1	NA	TRBJ1-1	NA	CASRSTDMNTEAFF	TGTGCCAGCAGATCGACAGATATGAACACTGAAGCTTTCTTT
TRBV9	NA	TRBJ2-7	NA	CASSVGPGIHEQYF	TGTGCCAGCAGCGTAGGTCCAGGGATCCACGAGCAGTACTTC
TRBV12-3/TRBV12-4	NA	TRBJ1-1	once	CASSLRRLNTEAFF	TGTGCCAGCAGTTTACGGAGACTGAACACTGAAGCTTTCTTT
TRBV6-6	NA	TRBJ1-5	few	CASQFGQMGQPQHF	TGTGCCAGCCAATTTGGACAGATGGGTCAGCCCCAGCATTTT
TRBV5-1	NA	TRBJ2-5	NA	CASSLDPPQETQYF	TGCGCCAGCAGCTTGGACCCGCCACAAGAGACCCAGTACTTC
TRBV7-6	NA	TRBJ2-5	NA	CASSSGGILPGETQYF	TGTGCCAGCAGCTCCGGGGGCATCCTTCCTGGGGAGACCCAGTACTTC
TRBV6-5	TRBD2	TRBJ2-2	few	CASNPSSGDTGELFF	TGTGCCAGCAACCCCTCTAGCGGGGACACCGGGGAGCTGTTTTTT
TRBV29-1	NA	TRBJ1-1	many	CSVRDGRTATNTEAFF	TGCAGCGTTCGGGATGGACGGACGGCCACGAACACTGAAGCTTTCTTT
TRBV7-6	TRBD1	TRBJ2-7	NA	CASTRTRTGAYEQYF	TGTGCCAGCACTCGAACCAGGACAGGGGCTTACGAGCAGTACTTC
TRBV19	NA	TRBJ2-5	NA	CASSIGEPQETQYF	TGTGCCAGTAGTATCGGAGAACCCCAAGAGACCCAGTACTTC
TRBV9	NA	TRBJ2-7	NA	CASSLEEGAREQYF	TGTGCCAGCAGCTTGGAGGAGGGGGCCCGGGAGCAGTACTTC
TRBV5-1	NA	TRBJ2-7	NA	CASSSIVAGKDEQYF	TGCGCCAGCAGCTCGATAGTAGCTGGGAAGGACGAGCAGTACTTC
TRBV9	TRBD1	TRBJ1-6	NA	CASTPRGADNSPLHF	TGTGCCAGCACCCCCAGGGGGGCGGATAATTCACCCCTCCACTTT
TRBV2	NA	TRBJ2-7	NA	CASSPLAGNEQYF	TGTGCCAGCAGTCCCCTCGCCGGTAACGAGCAGTACTTC
TRBV19	TRBD2	TRBJ2-7	few	CASSLASGYEQYF	TGTGCCAGTAGTCTCGCTAGCGGCTACGAGCAGTACTTC